This T cell receptor beta chain was obtained from a study of cytomegalovirus exposure and HLA in healthy donors. Germline V lookup: CDR1 MRHNA, CDR2 SNTAGT. Losses at the gene ends were 6 bases for V and 4 bases for J; bases not matched to a gene: 15. This CDR3 has 17 amino acids. PCR involved 60 Vbeta and 13 Jbeta primers. Libraries were prepared by immunoSEQ multiplex PCR; TCRdb keeps only in-frame clonotypes and omits some of them. The sample shows about 77,000 clones, around 78% of them seen only once. Input material: PBMCs. J is TRBJ2-1 and V is TRBV6-4; 7 bases fit TRBD1. The TCR originated in a man aged 35-49 years in good health and CMV-seronegative. The CDR3 loop is CASSPLPRTGNYNEQFF. The CDR3 coding sequence is TGTGCCAGCAGCCCTCTACCTCGGACAGGAAATTACAATGAGCAGTTCTTC.